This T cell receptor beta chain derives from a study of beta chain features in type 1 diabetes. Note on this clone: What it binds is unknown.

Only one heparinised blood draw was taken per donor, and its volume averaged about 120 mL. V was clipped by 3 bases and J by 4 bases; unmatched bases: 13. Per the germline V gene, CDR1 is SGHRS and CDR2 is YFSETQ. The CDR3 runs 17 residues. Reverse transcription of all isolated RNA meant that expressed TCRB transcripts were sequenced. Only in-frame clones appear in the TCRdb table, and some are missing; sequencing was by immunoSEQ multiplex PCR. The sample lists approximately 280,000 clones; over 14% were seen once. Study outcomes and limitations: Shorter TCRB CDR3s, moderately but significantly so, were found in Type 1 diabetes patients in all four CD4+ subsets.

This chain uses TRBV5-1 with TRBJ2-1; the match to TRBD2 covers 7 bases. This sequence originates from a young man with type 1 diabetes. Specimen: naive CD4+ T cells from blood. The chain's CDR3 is CASSSPGRLAVYNEQFF. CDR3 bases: TGCGCCAGCAGCTCCCCCGGGAGGCTAGCGGTATACAATGAGCAGTTCTTC.